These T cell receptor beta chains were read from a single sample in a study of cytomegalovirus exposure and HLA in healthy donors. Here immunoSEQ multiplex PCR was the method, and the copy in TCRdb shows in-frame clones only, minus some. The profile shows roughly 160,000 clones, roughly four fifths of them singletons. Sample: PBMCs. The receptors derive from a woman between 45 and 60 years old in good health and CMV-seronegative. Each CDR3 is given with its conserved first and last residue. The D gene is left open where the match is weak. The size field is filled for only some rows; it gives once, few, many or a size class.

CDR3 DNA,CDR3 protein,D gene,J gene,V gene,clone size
TGCGGGGGGGGAACGGACACCATATATTTT,CGGGTDTIYF,.,TRBJ1-3,TRBV20-1,.
TGCGCCAGCAGCCGATGGGACAGATCCTACGAGCAGTACTTC,CASSRWDRSYEQYF,TRBD1,TRBJ2-7,TRBV5-1,few
TGTGCCAGCAGCTCCTCTGGGGCGGGGTCCCCCCATGAGCAGTTCTTC,CASSSSGAGSPHEQFF,.,TRBJ2-1,TRBV7-9,.
TGTGCCAGCAGGGGGGGGAGACAGATGATTGAAAAACTGTTTTTT,CASRGGRQMIEKLFF,.,TRBJ1-4,TRBV6-1,.
TGTGCCTGGAGTGGGGGACTGATACTTGATAGCAATCAGCCCCAGCATTTT,CAWSGGLILDSNQPQHF,.,TRBJ1-5,TRBV30,.
TGTGCCAGCAGCCAAAGGAGCGGGAGTGGGTACGAGCAGTACTTC,CASSQRSGSGYEQYF,TRBD2,TRBJ2-7,TRBV7-2,.
TGCGCCAGCAGCCAAGACTCAGGAGCGGGGGGTGACATTCAGTACTTC,CASSQDSGAGGDIQYF,TRBD2,TRBJ2-4,TRBV4-3,.
TGTGCCAGCAGCTCGAGGACTAGCGGCCAAGAGACCCAGTACTTC,CASSSRTSGQETQYF,TRBD2,TRBJ2-5,TRBV7-2,.
TGTGCCAGCAGTGACCAGGGGGGACGCAATCAGCCCCAGCATTTT,CASSDQGGRNQPQHF,TRBD1,TRBJ1-5,TRBV2,.
TGTTCCAGCAGCCAATCACTGGGGAGGGCTTTCTTT,CSSSQSLGRAFF,.,TRBJ1-1,TRBV7-9,few
TGTGCAAGTCGCAAAGGGGTCAGCGGGATAGGGGATGAGCAGTTCTTC,CASRKGVSGIGDEQFF,.,TRBJ2-1,TRBV12-2,.
TGTGCCAGCAGCCCCACCGGGGGTTCAGAGACCCAGTACTTC,CASSPTGGSETQYF,.,TRBJ2-5,TRBV7-2,.
TGTGCCAGCAGTTCCCAAAGGACTAGCGCCGTCTACGAGCAGTACTTC,CASSSQRTSAVYEQYF,TRBD2,TRBJ2-7,TRBV28,.
TGTGCCATCAGTGGCACGGCAGGGTCCGATACGCAGTATTTT,CAISGTAGSDTQYF,.,TRBJ2-3,TRBV10-3,.
TGCGCCAGCAGCTTGGTACCAGCGGGTAGGGACGGGGAGCTGTTTTTT,CASSLVPAGRDGELFF,.,TRBJ2-2,TRBV5-1,.
TGTGCCAGCAGTGAATCCTACGGAGGGGCTTTCTTT,CASSESYGGAFF,.,TRBJ1-1,TRBV25-1,.
TGCGCCAGCAGCCAAAACCCGGACCAGGGCAATGAGCAGTTCTTC,CASSQNPDQGNEQFF,.,TRBJ2-1,TRBV4-3,.
TGTGCCAGCGGACCCGGCACTCGGGACAGGGTTTACAATGAGCAGTTCTTC,CASGPGTRDRVYNEQFF,TRBD1,TRBJ2-1,TRBV11-2,.
TGTGCCATCAAACCGGGACAGGGATCCTACGAGCAGTACTTC,CAIKPGQGSYEQYF,TRBD1,TRBJ2-7,TRBV10-3,.
TGTGCCAGCAGCCAAGGCCTAACAGGGGGAGGTTCACCCCTCCACTTT,CASSQGLTGGGSPLHF,TRBD1,TRBJ1-6,TRBV4-2,.
TGTGCCAGCAGGACACTACAGGATATCACCGGGGAGCTGTTTTTT,CASRTLQDITGELFF,.,TRBJ2-2,TRBV11-1,.
TGCAGCGTTGAGGGCGGGATGGATACGCAGTATTTT,CSVEGGMDTQYF,.,TRBJ2-3,TRBV29-1,once
TGTGCCACCAGCAGAGACCCCTCGTTGGAGGGCCCGAACACCGGGGAGCTGTTTTTT,CATSRDPSLEGPNTGELFF,.,TRBJ2-2,TRBV15,.
TGTGCCAGCAGCAAAGCTTTTTGCAGAAAGAATAGCAATCAGCCCCAGCATTTT,CASSKAFCRKNSNQPQHF,.,TRBJ1-5,TRBV21-1,.
TGCGCCAGCAGCTTTCTGACAGGGTTTACCTACAATGAGCAGTTCTTC,CASSFLTGFTYNEQFF,TRBD1,TRBJ2-1,TRBV5-1,.
TGTGCCAGCACCAGAGGGTTGTTTTATGAGCAGTTCTTC,CASTRGLFYEQFF,.,TRBJ2-1,TRBV6-1,.
TGTGCCAGCAGTAGTCCGGGGGGTCCCTCCTACGAGCAGTACTTC,CASSSPGGPSYEQYF,TRBD2,TRBJ2-7,TRBV6-5,.
TGCGCCAGCAGTCCGACAGGGAACACTGAAGCTTTCTTT,CASSPTGNTEAFF,.,TRBJ1-1,TRBV5-1,few